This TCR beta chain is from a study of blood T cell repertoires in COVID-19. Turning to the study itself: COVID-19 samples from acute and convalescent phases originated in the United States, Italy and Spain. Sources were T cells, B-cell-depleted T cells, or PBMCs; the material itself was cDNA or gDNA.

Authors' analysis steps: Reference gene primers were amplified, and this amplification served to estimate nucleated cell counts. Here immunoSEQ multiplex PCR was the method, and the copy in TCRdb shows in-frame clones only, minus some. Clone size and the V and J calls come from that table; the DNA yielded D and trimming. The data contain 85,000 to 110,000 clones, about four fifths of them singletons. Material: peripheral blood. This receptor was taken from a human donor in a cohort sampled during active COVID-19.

The CDR3, as DNA: TGCGCCAGCAGCCTTCCAACAGGGATGGACACTGAAGCTTTCTTT. Encoded protein: CASSLPTGMDTEAFF. The chain is built from TRBV5-1 and TRBJ1-1, with a possible D match to TRBD1 (6 bases). V was cut by 4 bases and J by 3 bases, with 16 bases left in between. This CDR3 contains 15 residues. Germline V gene data show CDR1 as SGHRS and CDR2 as YFSETQ.